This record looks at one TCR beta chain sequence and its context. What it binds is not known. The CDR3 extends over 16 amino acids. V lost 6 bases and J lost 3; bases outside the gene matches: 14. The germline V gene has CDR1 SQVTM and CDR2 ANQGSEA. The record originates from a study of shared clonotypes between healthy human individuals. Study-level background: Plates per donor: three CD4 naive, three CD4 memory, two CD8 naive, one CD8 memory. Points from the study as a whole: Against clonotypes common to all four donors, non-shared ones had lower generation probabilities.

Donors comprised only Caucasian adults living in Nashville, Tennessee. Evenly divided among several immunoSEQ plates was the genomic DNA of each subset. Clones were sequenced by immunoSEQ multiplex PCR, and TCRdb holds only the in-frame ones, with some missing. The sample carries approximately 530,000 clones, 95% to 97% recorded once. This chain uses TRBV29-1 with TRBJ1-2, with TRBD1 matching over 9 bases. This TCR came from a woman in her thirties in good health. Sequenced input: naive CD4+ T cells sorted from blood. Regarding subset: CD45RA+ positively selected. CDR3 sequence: CSVLRDRANVDYGYTF. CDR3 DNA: TGCAGCGTCCTCCGGGACAGGGCCAACGTCGACTATGGCTACACCTTC.